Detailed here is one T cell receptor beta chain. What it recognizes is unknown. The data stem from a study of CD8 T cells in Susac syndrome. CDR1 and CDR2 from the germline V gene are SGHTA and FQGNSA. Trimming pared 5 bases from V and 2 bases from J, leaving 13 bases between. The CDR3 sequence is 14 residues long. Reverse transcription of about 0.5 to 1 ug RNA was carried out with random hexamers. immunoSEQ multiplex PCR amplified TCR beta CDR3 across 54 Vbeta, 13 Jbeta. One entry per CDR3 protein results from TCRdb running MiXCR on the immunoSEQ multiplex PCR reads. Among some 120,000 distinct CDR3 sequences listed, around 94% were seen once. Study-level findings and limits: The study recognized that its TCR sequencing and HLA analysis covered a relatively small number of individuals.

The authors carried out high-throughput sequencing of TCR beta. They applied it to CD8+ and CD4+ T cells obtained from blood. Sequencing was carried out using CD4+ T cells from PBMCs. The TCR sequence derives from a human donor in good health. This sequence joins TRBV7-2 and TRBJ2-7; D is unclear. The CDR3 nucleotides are TGTGCCAGCAGCCCTCAGACGGGCACCTACGAGCAGTACTTC. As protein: CASSPQTGTYEQYF. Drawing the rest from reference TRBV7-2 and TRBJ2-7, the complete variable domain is GAGVSQSPSNKVTEKGKDVELRCDPISGHTALYWYRQSLGQGLEFLIYFQGNSAPDKSGLPSDRFSAERTGGSVSTLTIQRTQQEDSAVYLCASSPQTGTYEQYFGPGTRLTVT.